The clone carrying this T cell receptor beta chain was picked up a small number of times. Its antigen is as yet unknown. TCRB transcripts that were expressed got sequenced, as all of the isolated RNA had been reverse transcribed. Produced via immunoSEQ multiplex PCR; TCRdb's table is partial and in-frame only. The sample contains around 44,000 clones, roughly 45% of which appear only once. The sample is drawn from a study of beta chain features in type 1 diabetes. Across the study: All samples combined gave around 98,000,000 sorted cells for examination.

Study-wide findings and caveats: Shortening that was moderate but significant affected the TCRB CDR3s of Type 1 diabetes patients in all four CD4+ subsets. Still unanswered here is whether HLA type influences TCRB rearrangement.

CD4+ naive, central memory, regulatory and stem cell-like memory subsets were isolated by sorting on CD45RO/CCR7/CD25/CD127/CD95/CD27. V was shortened by 2 bases and J by 5 bases, with 22 bases between the two germline ends. The CDR3 contains 17 residues. Germline CDR1 SGHTA, CDR2 FQGNSA. The chain joins TRBV7-2 to TRBJ2-7; TRBD1 is a possible D gene (6 bases). The sequencing sample was made of stem cell memory CD4+ T cells from blood. This TCR was recovered from a woman in her 30s in good health. The CDR3 protein is CASSLLALTGRWDEQYF. DNA for the CDR3: TGTGCCAGCAGCTTACTCGCCCTGACAGGCCGGTGGGACGAGCAGTACTTC.